The entry below gives a single T cell receptor beta chain sequence along with its context. Its antigen is not identified. Some clones are missing from TCRdb's copy, which holds only in-frame ones; the method was immunoSEQ multiplex PCR. This table has some 200,000 clones, approximately 94% appearing once. This sample stems from a study of T cell responses to AZD1222 COVID-19 vaccine. General study points: Regions 160-218 and 743-854 held dominance among vaccine-associated CD4 TCRs, which spanned spike.

V was pared by 3 bases and J by 4 bases, with 18 bases between. There are 16 residues in the CDR3. The germline gives CDR1 MNHEY, CDR2 SVGEGT. The gene calls are TRBV6-2 or TRBV6-3 and TRBJ2-5; D not resolved. The input for sequencing was peripheral blood, taken 28 days after the second dose of the MenACWY control vaccine. The sequence was obtained from an adult who received the MenACWY meningococcal vaccine as a control. CDR3 DNA sequence: TGTGCCAGCAGTTATCAAGCCGGTTCAGGCCGAGAGACCCAGTACTTC. Translating it yields CASSYQAGSGRETQYF.